What follows describes a single T cell receptor (beta chain). At one of its ends the junction is not consistent with the germline gene, which may arise from a read error. This entry belongs to a study of blood T cells in healthy people across ages. The use of a sample-barcoded 5' primer and a J-beta primer mix characterized a second PCR of roughly 6 to 11 cycles. TCRdb ran MiXCR on the 5' RACE reads and lists one entry per CDR3 protein. This repertoire shows around 2 million distinct CDR3 sequences, about two fifths found once; its top ten account for 23%. This clonotype was obtained from a human donor in good health. Sequencing was carried out using blood.

CDR3 DNA sequence: TGTGTCAGCAGCTTTGCGGCGATCGGACAGGTTAGGTACGAGCAGTACTTC. Residues: CVSSFAAIGQVRYEQYF. This chain joins TRBV7-8 and TRBJ2-7; 7 positions agree with TRBD1. The CDR3 contains 17 residues. Germline values: CDR1 SGHVS, CDR2 FQNEAQ.